The rows below give T cell receptor beta chains drawn from one sample of a study of CD8 T cells in ankylosing spondylitis. TCRdb reprocessed the 5' RACE reads via MiXCR and lists one record per CDR3 protein. This table has around 390,000 distinct CDR3 sequences, about 20% appearing once. The specimen sequenced was blood, either unsorted or a sorted T cell fraction (not recorded which). These receptors were obtained from a male donor with ankylosing spondylitis. CDR3s include the opening cysteine and the closing phenylalanine or tryptophan. D genes are given only for firm matches. Size values are once, few and many counts, or a class for expanded clones, and some rows have none.

d_gene: NA; j_gene: TRBJ1-5; abundance: NA; v_gene: TRBV20-1; CDR3nt: TGCAGTGCCTCAGGATCGGCGGGGAGAGATCAGCCCCAGCATTTT; CDR3aa: CSASGSAGRDQPQHF
d_gene: NA; j_gene: TRBJ2-7; abundance: NA; v_gene: TRBV6-6; CDR3nt: TGTGCCAGCAGTTACGAACGGGTTCGCGAGCAGTACTTC; CDR3aa: CASSYERVREQYF
d_gene: TRBD2; j_gene: TRBJ2-7; abundance: few; v_gene: TRBV7-2; CDR3nt: TGTGCCAGCAGCTTAGAATCTAGCGGGGGCTACGAGCAGTACTTC; CDR3aa: CASSLESSGGYEQYF
d_gene: TRBD2; j_gene: TRBJ2-7; abundance: few; v_gene: TRBV29-1; CDR3nt: TGCAGCGGTGGGAGCGGGAGCGAGCAGTACTTC; CDR3aa: CSGGSGSEQYF
d_gene: NA; j_gene: TRBJ2-1; abundance: NA; v_gene: TRBV15; CDR3nt: TGTGCCACCAGCAGAGAGGGTGCCGCCTCCTACAATGAGCAGTTCTTC; CDR3aa: CATSREGAASYNEQFF
d_gene: NA; j_gene: TRBJ1-3; abundance: few; v_gene: TRBV3-1; CDR3nt: TGTGCCAGCAGCCTATTAATGGGTACCTCTGGAAACACCATATATTTT; CDR3aa: CASSLLMGTSGNTIYF
d_gene: NA; j_gene: TRBJ2-5; abundance: few; v_gene: TRBV5-1; CDR3nt: TGCGCCAGCAGCTGGCTAGGAGGGGCGTCCCAAGGGGAGACCCAGTACTTC; CDR3aa: CASSWLGGASQGETQYF
d_gene: TRBD2; j_gene: TRBJ2-1; abundance: many; v_gene: TRBV12-3/TRBV12-4; CDR3nt: TGTGCCAGCAGGACTAGCGGGAGTTCCTATGAGCAGTTCTTC; CDR3aa: CASRTSGSSYEQFF
d_gene: NA; j_gene: TRBJ2-1; abundance: few; v_gene: TRBV5-1; CDR3nt: TGCGCCAGCAGTCGGAGCTCCTTGGAGCAGTTCTTC; CDR3aa: CASSRSSLEQFF
d_gene: NA; j_gene: TRBJ2-2; abundance: NA; v_gene: TRBV29-1; CDR3nt: TGCAGCGCGGGGACAGTAACTAGCGGGAACACCGGGGAGCTGTTTTTT; CDR3aa: CSAGTVTSGNTGELFF
d_gene: TRBD1; j_gene: TRBJ2-7; abundance: NA; v_gene: TRBV2; CDR3nt: TGTGCCAGCAGTGAAACAGGGGGCTTCTACGAGCAGTACTTC; CDR3aa: CASSETGGFYEQYF
d_gene: NA; j_gene: TRBJ1-2; abundance: few; v_gene: TRBV18; CDR3nt: TGTGCCAGCTCGCCCGGCGCAGGGCAAAATGGCTACACCTTC; CDR3aa: CASSPGAGQNGYTF
d_gene: NA; j_gene: TRBJ2-7; abundance: NA; v_gene: TRBV3-1; CDR3nt: TGTGCCAGCAGCCAGTCGGGAAGCCTCACCTACGAGCAGTACTTC; CDR3aa: CASSQSGSLTYEQYF
d_gene: TRBD2; j_gene: TRBJ2-4; abundance: NA; v_gene: TRBV19; CDR3nt: TGTGCCAGTAGCCTACTAGCGGGAGAGGATAACATTCAGTACTTC; CDR3aa: CASSLLAGEDNIQYF
d_gene: NA; j_gene: TRBJ2-3; abundance: few; v_gene: TRBV5-1; CDR3nt: TGCGCCAGCAGCTTGGGCTCCGGGACGTCGACCACAGATACGCAGTATTTT; CDR3aa: CASSLGSGTSTTDTQYF
d_gene: NA; j_gene: TRBJ1-3; abundance: NA; v_gene: TRBV3-1; CDR3nt: TGTGCCAGCAGCCAAGATACCCTCTCTGGAAACACCATATATTTT; CDR3aa: CASSQDTLSGNTIYF
d_gene: TRBD1; j_gene: TRBJ2-7; abundance: few; v_gene: TRBV7-9; CDR3nt: TGTGCCAGCAGCTTAATTCAGCCAGGGGGAAACGAGCGGCAGTACTTC; CDR3aa: CASSLIQPGGNERQYF